These 22 T cell receptor beta chains were sequenced from one sample in a study of PD-L1 blockade in urothelial cancer. TCRdb's copy holds only in-frame clones and misses some; the assay was immunoSEQ multiplex PCR. The sample lists tens of thousands of clones, 85% occurring once. Time point meaning: pretreatment peripheral blood. The material was PBMCs, obtained around atezolizumab (anti-PD-L1) treatment. These receptors all come from a man aged 65-85 years with urothelial cancer.

This rearrangement joins TRBV19 to TRBJ2-1, with D hard to call. Germline lookup yields CDR1 LNHDA and CDR2 SQIVND (reference sequence). The CDR3 loop spans 19 amino acids. The V gene lost 2 bases and the J gene lost 8 bases, with 28 bases spanning the gap. The DNA for the CDR3 is TGTGCCAGTAGTATACTAGGTTCCGGGTCCGGAACCCTAATCGATGAGCAGTTCTTC. Translation: CASSILGSGSGTLIDEQFF. The variable domain in full, completed from reference TRBV19 and TRBJ2-1, reads DGGITQSPKYLFRKEGQNVTLSCEQNLNHDAMYWYRQDPGQGLRLIYYSQIVNDFQKGDIAEGYSVSREKKESFPLTVTSAQKNPTAFYLCASSILGSGSGTLIDEQFFGPGTRLTVL.

This clone showed up many times. The chain links TRBV28 to TRBJ2-2; D remains unclear. CDR3 length: 15 residues. Looked up from germline, CDR1 is MDHEN and CDR2 is SYDVKM. Trimming removed 11 bases at V and 0 bases at J, with 16 bases between. CDR3 in DNA: TGTGCCCGCCGACACAAAACCTCGAACACCGGGGAGCTGTTTTTT. It codes for CARRHKTSNTGELFF.

The V gene is TRBV9, the J gene TRBJ1-1; possibly TRBD1 for D (6 bases). The CDR3 has 17 amino acids. Trimming shortened V by 0 bases and J by 11 bases, and 26 bases separated the two germline ends. Germline-derived CDR1 and CDR2 are SGDLS and YYNGEE. Here the CDR3 reads CASSVGASRDTLGGAFF. CDR3 sequence (DNA): TGTGCCAGCAGCGTAGGGGCGTCCCGGGACACCCTCGGCGGGGCTTTCTTT.

The chain links TRBV5-1 to TRBJ2-7; 8 bases are a match to TRBD1. The CDR3 contains 15 residues. Germline V gives CDR1 SGHRS, CDR2 YFSETQ. The trim removed 2 bases at V and 5 bases at J, leaving 9 bases unmatched. CDR3 amino acids: CASSLQGEDSDEQYF. The CDR3 coding sequence is TGCGCCAGCAGCTTACAGGGGGAGGATAGCGACGAGCAGTACTTC.

The chain joins TRBV5-1 to TRBJ1-3; D might be TRBD1 (6 bases). Germline V gene data show CDR1 as SGHRS and CDR2 as YFSETQ. V dropped 4 bases and J dropped 2 bases, with 13 bases sitting between them. CDR3 length equals 15 residues. CDR3 sequence: CASSPEGVPGNTIYF. The CDR3 DNA reads as TGCGCCAGCAGCCCTGAGGGGGTCCCTGGAAACACCATATATTTT.

The chain has TRBV21-1 and TRBJ1-5. TRBV21-1 is deemed a pseudogene. The CDR3 is made up of 16 amino acids. This CDR3 is CASSKVDGGGNQPQHF. CDR3 sequence (DNA): TGTGCCAGCAGCAAAGTAGATGGGGGGGGAAATCAGCCCCAGCATTTT.

This chain uses TRBV5-6 with TRBJ2-2, with D possibly TRBD2 on 5 matching bases. Germline values: CDR1 SGHDT, CDR2 YYEEEE. There are 16 residues in the CDR3. The ends were cut back, 7 bases at V and 3 bases at J, with 19 bases in the middle. The CDR3 region has the DNA TGTGCCAGCTCCCCCCAAAGCGTGAGGGACACCGGGGAGCTGTTTTTT. It specifies CASSPQSVRDTGELFF.

V usage is TRBV6-1 and J usage is TRBJ2-5, with TRBD1 matching 7 bases. V lost 5 bases and J lost 2; bases outside the gene matches: 2. Germline V lookup: CDR1 MNHNS, CDR2 SASEGT. The CDR3 length is 13 residues. The CDR3 loop is CASSSTGQETQYF. In DNA form, the CDR3 reads TGTGCCAGCAGTTCGACAGGGCAAGAGACCCAGTACTTC.

The V gene is TRBV18, the J gene TRBJ1-1, with D perhaps TRBD1 (6 bases). Germline V CDR1 and CDR2: KGHSH, LQKENI. This CDR3 region has 16 residues. V lost 1 base and J lost 0, with 12 bases in between. CDR3 nucleotides: TGTGCCAGCTCACCACTTCCGACAGGTGTGAACACTGAAGCTTTCTTT. Amino acid sequence: CASSPLPTGVNTEAFF. Full variable domain (rest looked up from reference TRBV18 and TRBJ1-1): NAGVMQNPRHLVRRRGQEARLRCSPMKGHSHVYWYRQLPEEGLKFMVYLQKENIIDESGMPKERFSAEFPKEGPSILRIQQVVRGDSAAYFCASSPLPTGVNTEAFFGQGTRLTVV.

V and J are TRBV7-6 and TRBJ2-4, with 8 nucleotides matching TRBD1. The germline gives CDR1 SGHVS, CDR2 FNYEAQ. The CDR3 loop spans 13 amino acids. J lost 0 bases, V lost 11 bases, and 3 bases had no gene match. Here the CDR3 reads CAPDRGAKNIQYF. Here the CDR3 DNA reads TGTGCCCCCGACAGGGGAGCCAAAAACATTCAGTACTTC. Combining the CDR3 with reference TRBV7-6 and TRBJ2-4 gives the whole variable domain GAGVSQSPRYKVTKRGQDVALRCDPISGHVSLYWYRQALGQGPEFLTYFNYEAQQDKSGLPNDRFSAERPEGSISTLTIQRTEQRDSAMYRCAPDRGAKNIQYFGAGTRLSVL.

This chain joins TRBV28 and TRBJ2-7, with 9 nucleotides matching TRBD1. The length of the CDR3 is 14 residues. V lost 8 bases, J lost 0 bases, and 5 bases stayed unmatched. Per germline, CDR1 MDHEN and CDR2 SYDVKM. CDR3 amino acids: CASYGTGLSYEQYF. As DNA, the CDR3 is TGTGCCAGCTACGGGACAGGGCTCTCCTACGAGCAGTACTTC.

The CDR3 DNA reads TGCGCCAGCAGCTTGGGGCAGGGGCGAGACTATGGCTACACCTTC. This translates into CASSLGQGRDYGYTF. This sequence joins TRBV5-1 and TRBJ1-2, with D maybe TRBD1 (6 bases). Germline assignment: CDR1 SGHRS and CDR2 YFSETQ. The CDR3 loop spans 15 amino acids. V lost 0 bases to trimming and J lost 3 bases, with 12 bases between them.

J is TRBJ2-1 and V is TRBV7-3; 7 nucleotides align to TRBD1. Germline lookup yields CDR1 SGHTA and CDR2 FQGTGA. V lost 5 bases to trimming and J lost 0 bases; unmatched junction nucleotides: 4. The CDR3 is made up of 15 amino acids. The CDR3 protein is CASSLRDSSYNEQFF. For the CDR3, the DNA is TGTGCCAGCAGCCTTAGGGACAGCTCCTACAATGAGCAGTTCTTC. Together with reference TRBV7-3 and TRBJ2-1, the CDR3 gives the full variable domain: GAGVSQTPSNKVTEKGKYVELRCDPISGHTALYWYRQSLGQGPEFLIYFQGTGAADDSGLPNDRFFAVRPEGSVSTLKIQRTERGDSAVYLCASSLRDSSYNEQFFGPGTRLTVL.

The rearrangement links TRBV28 to TRBJ1-5; D unclear. Trimming pared 7 bases from V and 0 bases from J, leaving 7 bases between. CDR3 length: 13 amino acids. The V gene's germline CDR1 is MDHEN and CDR2 SYDVKM. Written as DNA, the CDR3 is TGTGCCAGCACTGTCTATAGCAATCAGCCCCAGCATTTT. Translating gives CASTVYSNQPQHF.

The J gene is TRBJ2-7, the V gene TRBV5-6; 8 bases agree with TRBD1. CDR3 length equals 13 residues. The junction had 2 bases not matched to a gene; V was cut back by 0 bases and J by 6 bases. Germline V lookup: CDR1 SGHDT, CDR2 YYEEEE. The CDR3 region has the DNA TGTGCCAGCAGCTTGGGGGGGACAGGCGAGCAGTACTTC. Translating it yields CASSLGGTGEQYF.

J is TRBJ2-1 and V is TRBV30; TRBD2 aligns across 7 bases. After removal of 0 bases from V and 3 bases from J, the junction contained 5 bases not matched to a gene. The CDR3 loop spans 15 amino acids. Germline V gene data show CDR1 as GTSNPN and CDR2 as SVGIG (reference sequence). The CDR3, as DNA: TGTGCCTGGAGTGTACAAGCGGGACTCTACAATGAGCAGTTCTTC. Residues: CAWSVQAGLYNEQFF.

V is TRBV7-6 and J is TRBJ1-1, with TRBD1 identical over 8 bases. In germline, CDR1 is SGHVS, CDR2 FNYEAQ. The CDR3 runs to 15 residues. The V gene end was trimmed by 1 base and the J gene end by 8 bases; junction bases not matched to a gene: 9. CDR3 residues: CASSLDTVRDREAFF. The DNA for the CDR3 is TGTGCCAGCAGCTTAGACACTGTTCGGGACAGGGAAGCTTTCTTT.

The CDR3 DNA reads TGCAGCGTTGATTCGGGAGGTGGGTCCTACAATGAGCAGTTCTTC. This sequence encodes CSVDSGGGSYNEQFF. The chain is built from TRBV29-1 and TRBJ2-1; TRBD2 matches 7 bases. Germline loops: CDR1 SQVTM, CDR2 ANQGSEA. The CDR3 runs to 15 residues. Germline trimming cut 3 bases from V and 1 base from J; bases unmatched to any gene: 6.

CDR3 sequence: CASSVASGILDTQYF. The CDR3 nucleotides read TGTGCCAGCAGCGTAGCTAGCGGGATCCTGGATACGCAGTATTTT. The chain employs TRBV9 and TRBJ2-3; 9 positions agree with TRBD2. CDR3 length: 15 amino acids. The germline V gene encodes CDR1 SGDLS and CDR2 YYNGEE. Losses at the gene ends were 0 bases for V and 6 bases for J; bases not matched to a gene: 5.

This sequence joins TRBV5-5 and TRBJ1-4; TRBD1 aligns across 10 bases. Germline V gene data show CDR1 as SGHKS and CDR2 as YYEKEE (reference sequence). V lost 4 bases to trimming and J lost 2 bases; unmatched junction nucleotides: 5. The CDR3 has 16 amino acids. The DNA for the CDR3 is TGTGCCAGCAGCCCCGGACAGGGGGTCACTAATGAAAAACTGTTTTTT. Its translation: CASSPGQGVTNEKLFF.

The chain recombines TRBV5-1 with TRBJ2-7; the match to TRBD2 covers 9 bases. Looked up from germline, CDR1 is SGHRS and CDR2 is YFSETQ. The CDR3 is made up of 15 amino acids. Trimming removed 1 base from V and 6 bases from J; junction bases left unmatched: 8. CDR3 residues: CASSLSGGRASEQYF. DNA for the CDR3: TGCGCCAGCAGCTTGTCGGGCGGGAGGGCGTCCGAGCAGTACTTC.

The chain links TRBV6-6 to TRBJ1-3; TRBD1 matches 9 bases. Losses at the gene ends were 5 bases for V and 4 bases for J; bases not matched to a gene: 9. This CDR3 region has 16 residues. Germline V lookup: CDR1 MNHNY, CDR2 SVGAGI (reference sequence). For the CDR3, the DNA is TGTGCCAGCAGTCCCCCGGACAGGGGACAGGGAAACACCATATATTTT. Translating it yields CASSPPDRGQGNTIYF.